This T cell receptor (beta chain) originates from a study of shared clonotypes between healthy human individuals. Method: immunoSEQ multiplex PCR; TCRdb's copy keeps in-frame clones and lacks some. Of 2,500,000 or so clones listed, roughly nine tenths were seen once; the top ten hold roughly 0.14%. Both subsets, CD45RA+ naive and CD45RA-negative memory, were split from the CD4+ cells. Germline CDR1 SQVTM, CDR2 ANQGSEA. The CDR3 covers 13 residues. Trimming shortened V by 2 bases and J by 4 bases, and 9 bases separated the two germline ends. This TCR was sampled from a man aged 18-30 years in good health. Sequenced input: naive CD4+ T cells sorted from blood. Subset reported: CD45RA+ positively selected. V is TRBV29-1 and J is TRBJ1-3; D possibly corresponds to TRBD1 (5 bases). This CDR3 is CSVESGQGNTIYF. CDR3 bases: TGCAGCGTTGAATCAGGGCAAGGAAACACCATATATTTT.